These 7 T cell receptor beta chains were all obtained from the same sample, sequenced in a study of Graves' ophthalmopathy and Graves' hyperthyroidism. RNA served as the template for amplifying TCR beta CDR3 regions. RT-PCR with HTBI primers came first, then second-round multiplex PCR. TCRdb reanalysed the multiplex PCR reads using MiXCR and keeps one entry per CDR3 protein. The data show nearly 400,000 distinct CDR3 sequences, around 20% seen once. The sample consisted of peripheral blood. The source is a woman aged 18-29 years with Graves' ophthalmopathy.

This clonotype was recorded at least ten times. The V call is TRBV5-1, the J call TRBJ1-1, with unresolved D. The ends were cut back, 0 bases at V and 2 bases at J, with 8 bases in the middle. Germline loops: CDR1 SGHRS, CDR2 YFSETQ. This CDR3 has 14 residues. The CDR3 sequence: CASSLEGGNTEAFF. CDR3 coding DNA: TGCGCCAGCAGCTTGGAGGGCGGAAACACTGAAGCTTTCTTT.

This clonotype has ten or more counts. The chain employs TRBV4-2 and TRBJ2-7, with D uncertain. Deletions cut 0 bases from V and 0 bases from J, with 9 bases between. This CDR3 contains 15 residues. CDR1 is LGHNA and CDR2 is YNFKEQ in the germline V gene. CDR3 DNA sequence: TGTGCCAGCAGCCAAGATAGTACGGGCTCCTACGAGCAGTACTTC. Encoded protein: CASSQDSTGSYEQYF.

In this sample, this clonotype turned up many times. V is TRBV7-2 and J is TRBJ1-1, with no clear D. The germline V gene encodes CDR1 SGHTA and CDR2 FQGNSA. The CDR3 covers 16 residues. With 2 bases removed from V and 1 base from J, the gap between germline ends came to 14 bases. CDR3 sequence: CASSLRVRGQNTEAFF. The CDR3 DNA is TGTGCCAGCAGCTTAAGGGTCCGGGGTCAGAACACTGAAGCTTTCTTT.

The gene calls are TRBV6-5 and TRBJ2-7, with TRBD1 as a possible D gene (6 bases). Looked up from germline, CDR1 is MNHEY and CDR2 is SVGAGI. CDR3 size: 15 residues. Trimming removed 1 base at V and 3 bases at J, with 13 bases between. DNA of the CDR3: TGTGCCAGCAGTTACTTGGCAGGGGTCCTCTACGAGCAGTACTTC. This sequence encodes CASSYLAGVLYEQYF.

Ten or more counts support this clonotype. This sequence joins TRBV15 and TRBJ1-1; D is perhaps TRBD1 (5 bases). V was trimmed by 0 bases and J by 1 base, leaving 12 bases between them. The germline V gene encodes CDR1 LNHNV and CDR2 YYDKDF (reference sequence). The CDR3 totals 16 residues. For the CDR3, the DNA is TGTGCCACCAGCAGAGATTCTCCAGGGACGAACACTGAAGCTTTCTTT. Translated, it gives CATSRDSPGTNTEAFF.

The table lists this clonotype with many counts. The gene calls are TRBV6-5 and TRBJ2-5, with D tentatively TRBD2 (7 bases). V dropped 0 bases and J dropped 7 bases, with 12 bases sitting between them. Looked up from germline, CDR1 is MNHEY and CDR2 is SVGAGI. This CDR3 has 14 residues. For the CDR3, the DNA is TGTGCCAGCAGTTACTCCTGGGGGGGCGGGACCCAGTACTTC. Protein: CASSYSWGGGTQYF.

This clonotype was seen ten or more times. The chain has TRBV19 and TRBJ1-5; D may be TRBD1 (5 bases). The CDR3 spans 13 residues. Germline assignment: CDR1 LNHDA and CDR2 SQIVND (reference sequence). The V gene lost 8 bases and the J gene lost 3 bases, with 11 bases spanning the gap. CDR3 protein: CASAGRFNQPQHF. The CDR3 DNA sequence: TGTGCCAGTGCGGGACGGTTCAATCAGCCCCAGCATTTT.